This T cell receptor beta chain was recovered during a study of beta chain features in type 1 diabetes. TCRB transcripts that were expressed got sequenced, as all of the isolated RNA had been reverse transcribed. Assay: immunoSEQ multiplex PCR; the TCRdb copy retains only in-frame clones and omits some. The sample carries about 280,000 clones, 15% recorded once. This clone was seen a handful of times. Its antigen is unidentified. Study-wide results and limits: All four CD4+ subsets from Type 1 diabetes patients carried moderately but significantly shorter TCRB CDR3s. Any HLA type influence on TCRB rearrangement was left unresolved here. Shorter templates might be favored by PCR, and equally so in patients and in controls.

Germline CDR1 reads LGHNA; CDR2 reads YSLEER. V was cut by 4 bases and J by 5 bases, with 12 bases left in between. The CDR3 is 13 amino acids. Purities over 95% were achieved in all sorted populations. This TCR was sampled from a man between 18 and 35 years old with type 1 diabetes. Sample: naive CD4+ T cells from blood. The rearrangement joins TRBV4-3 to TRBJ2-7; weak D call: TRBD2 (5 bases). CDR3 nucleotide sequence: TGCGCCAGCAGCCGCGGGTTTGGTGACGAGCAGTACTTC. Protein product: CASSRGFGDEQYF.